Below, 24 T cell receptor beta chains from the same sample are listed, as sequenced in a study of T cells in Graves' hyperthyroidism and ophthalmopathy. RNA transcripts provided the source from which TCR beta CDR3 regions were amplified. The study used the HTBI primer set for a first-round RT-PCR of the TCR CDR3. In TCRdb, the multiplex PCR reads were re-called with MiXCR into one record per CDR3 protein. The table lists about 330,000 distinct CDR3 sequences, approximately 14% of them singletons. Sequenced sample: blood. Receptors originate from a woman in her thirties or forties with Graves' ophthalmopathy.

This clonotype was counted a few times. The rearrangement uses TRBV7-9 and TRBJ2-7, with 8 positions matching TRBD2. The V and J ends lost 1 base and 3 bases, in that order; junction bases with no gene match: 5. The V gene's germline CDR1 is SEHNR and CDR2 FQNEAQ (reference sequence). The CDR3 has 15 amino acids. CDR3 residues: CASSLVGGGLYEQYF. DNA for the CDR3: TGTGCCAGCAGCTTAGTAGGCGGGGGGCTCTACGAGCAGTACTTC.

Many counts were recorded for this clonotype. This rearrangement joins TRBV3-1 to TRBJ1-1; D may be TRBD1 (5 bases). The CDR3 loop spans 14 amino acids. Germline V gives CDR1 LGHDT, CDR2 YNNKEL (reference sequence). Trimming left V 4 bases short and J 0 bases short, with 9 bases between. CDR3 nucleotides: TGTGCCAGCAGCCCAGGGAGTCTGAACACTGAAGCTTTCTTT. It encodes CASSPGSLNTEAFF.

In its sample, this clonotype was seen many times. V usage is TRBV5-5 and J usage is TRBJ2-3; D gene unclear. Germline assignment: CDR1 SGHKS and CDR2 YYEKEE (reference sequence). The CDR3 extends over 16 amino acids. Trimming shortened V by 0 bases and J by 2 bases, and 13 bases separated the two germline ends. The CDR3 coding sequence is TGTGCCAGCAGCTTGGGAGGACGGAGCTTCACAGATACGCAGTATTTT. Amino acids: CASSLGGRSFTDTQYF.

The chain couples TRBV3-1 to TRBJ1-2, with TRBD1 identical over 10 bases. J lost 4 bases, V lost 4 bases, and 6 bases had no gene match. The germline CDR1 and CDR2 sequences are LGHDT and YNNKEL (reference sequence). CDR3 length: 15 residues. CDR3 nucleotide sequence: TGTGCCAGCAGCCCCGGGACAGGGGCTACCTATGGCTACACCTTC. It translates to CASSPGTGATYGYTF.

This clonotype was observed many times. The V gene is TRBV20-1, the J gene TRBJ1-4; maybe TRBD1 (5 bases). The V gene lost 1 base and the J gene lost 6 bases, with 12 bases spanning the gap. This CDR3 region has 14 residues. CDR1 and CDR2 from the germline V gene are DFQATT and SNEGSKA (reference sequence). DNA for the CDR3: TGCAGTGCTAGAGGAATGCAGGGAGATGAAAAACTGTTTTTT. This codes for CSARGMQGDEKLFF.

The chain recombines TRBV14 with TRBJ2-1, with D hard to call. This CDR3 contains 14 residues. Germline CDR1 SGHDN, CDR2 FVKESK. V dropped 3 bases and J dropped 0 bases, with 6 bases sitting between them. CDR3 in DNA: TGTGCCAGCAGCCACCCTTACTCCTACAATGAGCAGTTCTTC. This translates into CASSHPYSYNEQFF. Full variable domain (rest looked up from reference TRBV14 and TRBJ2-1): EAGVTQFPSHSVIEKGQTVTLRCDPISGHDNLYWYRRVMGKEIKFLLHFVKESKQDESGMPNNRFLAERTGGTYSTLKVQPAELEDSGVYFCASSHPYSYNEQFFGPGTRLTVL.

The chain is built from TRBV15 and TRBJ2-4; 12 bases line up with TRBD2. Germline V gene lookup returns CDR1 LNHNV and CDR2 YYDKDF (reference sequence). V trimming: 5 bases; J trimming: 9 bases; junction bases outside the gene matches: 11. The CDR3 totals 16 residues. CDR3 coding DNA: TGTGCCACCAGCCGAGGACTAGCGGGATCTTTAGGCATTCAGTACTTC. Translation gives CATSRGLAGSLGIQYF.

This clonotype showed up just a few times. The chain carries TRBV20-1 and TRBJ1-2, with D hard to call. V lost 4 bases to trimming and J lost 2 bases, with 8 bases between them. The CDR3 loop spans 12 amino acids. Germline CDR1 is DFQATT and CDR2 is SNEGSKA (reference sequence). The CDR3 coding sequence is TGCAGTGCTACCGTCGGGAACTATGGCTACACCTTC. This sequence encodes CSATVGNYGYTF.

This clonotype was picked up many times. The chain has TRBV3-1 and TRBJ1-1, with a weak D call TRBD1 (5 bases). With 0 bases removed from V and 7 bases from J, the gap between germline ends came to 9 bases. CDR3 length: 13 residues. Germline CDR1 is LGHDT and CDR2 is YNNKEL (reference sequence). The CDR3 sequence is CASSQDPGGEAFF. CDR3 in DNA: TGTGCCAGCAGCCAAGACCCTGGGGGTGAAGCTTTCTTT.

This clonotype was recorded many times. The V call is TRBV10-2, the J call TRBJ1-1, with TRBD1 matching over 7 bases. V lost 6 bases and J lost 4; bases outside the gene matches: 11. CDR1 WSHSY and CDR2 SAAADI come from the germline V gene. This CDR3 has 15 residues. The DNA of the CDR3 is TGCGCCAGCAGCGCCCCTCTACAGGGGAGCACTGAAGCTTTCTTT. It encodes CASSAPLQGSTEAFF.

This clonotype was seen repeatedly, ten times or more. This chain uses TRBV2 with TRBJ2-7; no reliable D call. This CDR3 has 11 amino acids. The V gene's germline CDR1 is SNHLY and CDR2 FYNNEI. The V gene lost 7 bases and the J gene lost 3 bases, with 7 bases spanning the gap. The CDR3 DNA sequence: TGTGCCAGCATGGTCGACTACGAGCAGTACTTC. It specifies CASMVDYEQYF.

CDR3 amino acids: CASSSHRGTDTQYF. The CDR3 nucleotides read TGTGCCAGCAGCTCCCACCGTGGCACAGATACGCAGTATTTT. The chain uses TRBV7-8 and TRBJ2-3, with unresolved D. Germline CDR1 is SGHVS and CDR2 is FQNEAQ. Trimming shortened V by 4 bases and J by 1 base, and 9 bases separated the two germline ends. There are 14 residues in the CDR3.

This clonotype was observed at least ten times. The gene calls are TRBV6-1 and TRBJ1-5, with D possibly being TRBD1 (5 bases). This CDR3 has 14 amino acids. The germline V gene encodes CDR1 MNHNS and CDR2 SASEGT. With 8 bases removed from V and 0 bases from J, the gap between germline ends came to 11 bases. The CDR3 DNA is TGTGCCAGCGCTCTACAGGTTAGCAATCAGCCCCAGCATTTT. As protein: CASALQVSNQPQHF.

The CDR3 is CSARVPRSPQNEQFF. CDR3 sequence (DNA): TGCAGTGCTAGAGTGCCACGGAGCCCACAAAATGAGCAGTTCTTC. The chain is built from TRBV20-1 and TRBJ2-1; D is uncertain. V was shortened by 1 base and J by 7 bases, with 17 bases between the two germline ends. Germline V CDR1 and CDR2: DFQATT, SNEGSKA (reference sequence). The CDR3 loop spans 15 amino acids.

CDR3 DNA sequence: TGCAGCGTTGAACTCACCGGTCGGGAGCAGTACTTC. Protein product: CSVELTGREQYF. The chain has TRBV29-1 and TRBJ2-7; the D is unclear. The V end lost 2 bases, the J end lost 7 bases, and 12 bases lay between the germline ends. Germline V CDR1 and CDR2: SQVTM, ANQGSEA. The CDR3 extends over 12 amino acids.

This clonotype came up many times. The V gene is TRBV11-3, the J gene TRBJ1-1; D ambiguous. The CDR3 has 11 residues. The V end was cut by 2 bases, the J end by 8 bases, with 6 bases between. Germline CDR1 SGHNT, CDR2 YENEEA. The CDR3 DNA sequence: TGTGCCAGCAGCTTACGGGCCGAAGCTTTCTTT. It yields the protein CASSLRAEAFF.

This clonotype was observed a handful of times. The V gene is TRBV18, the J gene TRBJ2-6; the D is unclear. Germline lookup yields CDR1 KGHSH and CDR2 LQKENI. The CDR3 runs 16 residues. V was clipped by 6 bases and J by 1 base, with 13 bases between them. This CDR3 reads CASSTWVNSGANVLTF. In DNA form, the CDR3 reads TGTGCCAGCTCGACCTGGGTTAATTCTGGGGCCAACGTCCTGACTTTC.

This clonotype was detected many times. The chain combines TRBV10-3 with TRBJ1-5; the match to TRBD1 covers 10 bases. Per the germline V gene, CDR1 is ENHRY and CDR2 is SYGVKD. The CDR3 has 17 residues. V shed 6 bases, J shed 0 bases, and the junction held 8 bases outside the gene matches. The CDR3 spells CAISAGTGALSNQPQHF. The CDR3 DNA reads as TGTGCCATCAGCGCCGGGACAGGGGCCCTTAGCAATCAGCCCCAGCATTTT.

The V and J genes are TRBV29-1 and TRBJ1-5; D call uncertain. The germline V gene has CDR1 SQVTM and CDR2 ANQGSEA. The V gene lost 4 bases and the J gene lost 1 base, with 8 bases spanning the gap. This CDR3 region has 13 residues. The CDR3 reads CSVASGSNQPQHF. The CDR3 bases are TGCAGCGTTGCCTCCGGGAGCAATCAGCCCCAGCATTTT.

This clonotype came up many times. The chain recombines TRBV6-5 with TRBJ2-7, with D unclear. The CDR3 runs to 14 residues. Trimming shortened V by 2 bases and J by 0 bases, and 8 bases separated the two germline ends. Germline V gives CDR1 MNHEY, CDR2 SVGAGI. CDR3 sequence (DNA): TGTGCCAGCAGTTACAGGCAGAACTCCTACGAGCAGTACTTC. Translating gives CASSYRQNSYEQYF.

This clonotype showed up many times. CDR3 loop: CASSYRATDSNEKLFF. CDR3 coding DNA: TGTGCCAGCAGTTATCGGGCGACAGACAGTAATGAAAAACTGTTTTTT. The J gene is TRBJ1-4, the V gene TRBV27; D is perhaps TRBD1 (5 bases). Between the trimmed V and J ends, which lost 4 bases and 4 bases, there was a span of 16 bases. The CDR3 extends over 16 amino acids. Germline CDR1 is MNHEY and CDR2 is SMNVEV (reference sequence).

This clonotype was observed many times. The chain carries TRBV9 and TRBJ2-1; D is possibly TRBD2 (7 bases). V lost 0 bases and J 6 bases, leaving 16 bases between the germline ends. The CDR3 is 16 residues long. Germline CDR1 and CDR2: SGDLS and YYNGEE. In DNA, the CDR3 is TGTGCCAGCAGCGTAGCGGGGGGCCGCGCCATCAATGAGCAGTTCTTC. Protein: CASSVAGGRAINEQFF.

This clonotype was recorded many times. The chain employs TRBV20-1 and TRBJ2-1; the D gene is possibly TRBD2 (5 bases). V was shortened by 6 bases and J by 0 bases, with 15 bases between the two germline ends. The germline gives CDR1 DFQATT, CDR2 SNEGSKA (reference sequence). CDR3 size: 15 residues. This CDR3 is CSATPGKSSYNEQFF. CDR3 coding DNA: TGCAGTGCCACGCCCGGGAAAAGCTCCTACAATGAGCAGTTCTTC.

This clonotype was seen at least ten times. CDR3 sequence reads: CASSLSKGSRPQHF. In DNA form, the CDR3 reads TGTGCCAGCAGTTTATCTAAAGGGTCTCGGCCCCAGCATTTT. The chain carries TRBV27 and TRBJ1-5; unclear D gene. Germline V gene data show CDR1 as MNHEY and CDR2 as SMNVEV (reference sequence). The V end was cut by 0 bases, the J end by 9 bases, with 12 bases between. This CDR3 has 14 residues.